This T cell receptor beta chain was captured by sequencing in a study of glioma-infiltrating T cells after dendritic cell vaccination. The repertoire was sequenced with immunoSEQ multiplex PCR; TCRdb's copy has only in-frame clones and lacks some. The sample has about 95,000 clones, more than 75% seen once; the top ten hold around 3%. This CDR3 is built from 14 residues. J was trimmed by 8 bases and V by 3 bases; bases with no gene match: 12. Germline values: CDR1 SQVTM, CDR2 ANQGSEA. Sequenced material: blood, taken before dendritic cell vaccination. The rearrangement joins TRBV29-1 to TRBJ1-2, with TRBD1 matching 7 bases. The TCR was taken from a human donor with glioblastoma. The CDR3 region has the DNA TGCAGCGTTGATCATATCACAGGGGCTCGGGGCTACACCTTC. It codes for CSVDHITGARGYTF.